This T cell receptor (beta chain) was retrieved from a study of CD8+CD57+ T cells in acquired aplastic anemia. Whole-study context: Sorted CD4+ and CD8+ cell DNA averaged 3.2 ug. There were roughly 11 million reads, on average, for CD4+ cells from healthy donors.

The CDR3 has 14 residues. Germline CDR1 is SGHTA and CDR2 is FQGNSA. Whole-study findings and limits: Shared by patients and controls, 25 to 30 CD8+ CDR3s were abundant in patients. Patients versus controls showed no significant CD8+ Simpson's diversity difference.

It was genomic DNA that served as the template for profiling TCR beta VDJ and CDR3. TCRdb re-derived calls from the reads in MiXCR, one entry per CDR3 protein. This table has roughly 420,000 distinct CDR3 sequences, 60% to 80% appearing once. In the case of this clonotype: Its antigen is unidentified. The germline gene is not matched at one end of the junction; a read error may be the cause.

The source of this sequence is a human donor in good health, serving as a control. The gene calls are TRBV7-2 and TRBJ2-3; tentatively, D is TRBD1 (5 bases). The sequencing input was sorted CD4+, CD8+, or CD8+CD57+ T cells (not recorded which) from PBMCs. CDR3 protein: CASSAGGQADSPHF. The CDR3 DNA sequence: TGTGCCAGCAGCGCAGGCGGACAAGCAGATTCACCCCATTTT.